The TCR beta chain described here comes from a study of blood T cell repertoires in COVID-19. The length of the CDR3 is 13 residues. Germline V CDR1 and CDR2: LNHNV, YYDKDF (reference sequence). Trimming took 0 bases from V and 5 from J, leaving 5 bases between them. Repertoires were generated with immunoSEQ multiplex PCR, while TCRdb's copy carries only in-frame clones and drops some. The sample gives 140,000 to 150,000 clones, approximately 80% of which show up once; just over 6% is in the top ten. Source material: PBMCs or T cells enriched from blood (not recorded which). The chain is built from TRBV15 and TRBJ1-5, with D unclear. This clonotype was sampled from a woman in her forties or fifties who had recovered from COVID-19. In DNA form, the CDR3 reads TGTGCCACCAGCAGAGAGGAGGATCAGCCCCAGCATTTT. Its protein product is CATSREEDQPQHF.